The clone carrying this T cell receptor beta chain appeared once. As yet, its antigen is unknown. The time point: after neoadjuvant nivolumab, at surgical resection. This CDR3 spans 13 amino acids. The germline V gene encodes CDR1 SGHAT and CDR2 FQNNGV. Trimming shortened V by 5 bases and J by 7 bases, and 12 bases separated the two germline ends. Six replicates per PBMC sample, mostly from approximately 0.45 ug of genomic DNA. Generated by immunoSEQ multiplex PCR, the TCRdb table keeps only in-frame clones and is missing some. The repertoire consists of around 65,000 clones, with less than 90% occurring once and the leading ten covering approximately 2.6%. This sample is drawn from a study of neoadjuvant anti-PD-1 for oral cavity cancer. Study conclusions and caveats: After neoadjuvant nivolumab, PBMC T cell clonality was significantly higher in non-responders than responders.

Specimen: PBMCs, collected after nivolumab (anti-PD-1) treatment. The receptor was isolated from a person between 40 and 79 years old with oral cavity squamous cell carcinoma. The chain employs TRBV11-2 and TRBJ2-4; perhaps TRBD1 as D (6 bases). The CDR3 protein is CASSTQGRNIQYF. The CDR3, as DNA: TGTGCCAGCAGCACTCAGGGGCGGAACATTCAGTACTTC.